These 8 T cell receptor beta chains originate from one sample sequenced in a study of blood T cells in healthy people across ages. For the second PCR, which ran for about 6 to 12 cycles, a sample-barcoded 5' primer and a J-beta primer mix were used. TCRdb itself ran the 5' RACE reads through MiXCR, one entry per CDR3 protein. The table includes 600,000 to 800,000 distinct CDR3 sequences, about 50% detected once. The sequencing input was blood. The receptors originated from an elderly woman in good health.

This clonotype came up a few times. The chain joins TRBV20-1 to TRBJ2-3; 15 bases align to TRBD2. The CDR3 sequence is 17 residues long. Losses at the gene ends were 6 bases for V and 2 bases for J; bases not matched to a gene: 9. Germline V lookup: CDR1 DFQATT, CDR2 SNEGSKA (reference sequence). In nucleotides, the CDR3 is TGCAGTGCCCTCGGGACTAGCGGGGGGACCTACACAGATACGCAGTATTTT. It yields the protein CSALGTSGGTYTDTQYF.

V is TRBV18 and J is TRBJ1-4; no reliable D call. The ends were cut back, 0 bases at V and 5 bases at J, with 7 bases in the middle. Germline CDR1 and CDR2: KGHSH and LQKENI. The CDR3 sequence is 14 residues long. The CDR3 protein is CASSPPDGNEKLFF. Written as DNA, the CDR3 is TGTGCCAGCTCACCACCGGACGGAAATGAAAAACTGTTTTTT.

The gene calls are TRBV20-1 and TRBJ2-5, with a weak D call TRBD2 (6 bases). The J call may not be correct, given that the DNA end is closer to TRBJ2-7. This CDR3 has 13 amino acids. From germline, CDR1 is DFQATT and CDR2 SNEGSKA (reference sequence). CDR3 region: CSAWTTTNYEQYF. The DNA for the CDR3 is TGCAGTGCTTGGACTACGACAAACTACGAGCAGTACTTC.

This clonotype appeared many times. The chain uses TRBV5-1 and TRBJ2-1; D could derive from TRBD1 or TRBD2 (6 bases each). The CDR3 loop spans 14 amino acids. V was cut by 6 bases and J by 4 bases, with 14 bases left in between. CDR1 is SGHRS, CDR2 YFSETQ, per germline. The CDR3 reads CASTGAQAYNEQFF. CDR3 bases: TGCGCCAGCACGGGGGCGCAGGCTTACAATGAGCAGTTCTTC.

Ten or more counts support this clonotype. This sequence joins TRBV20-1 and TRBJ2-3; weak D call: TRBD2 (5 bases). The V gene lost 5 bases and the J gene lost 5 bases, with 8 bases spanning the gap. The germline V gene encodes CDR1 DFQATT and CDR2 SNEGSKA (reference sequence). CDR3 size: 11 residues. The CDR3: CSAAGVDTQYF. In DNA, the CDR3 is TGCAGTGCTGCCGGGGTAGATACGCAGTATTTT.

The chain is built from TRBV5-1 and TRBJ1-1, with D possibly matching TRBD1 (5 bases). CDR3 length: 17 residues. V lost 0 bases and J 1 base, leaving 16 bases between the germline ends. Germline lookup yields CDR1 SGHRS and CDR2 YFSETQ. CDR3 residues: CASSLGGAAGPNTEAFF. CDR3 DNA sequence: TGCGCCAGCAGCTTGGGAGGGGCGGCAGGACCGAACACTGAAGCTTTCTTT.

The chain employs TRBV7-9 and TRBJ1-1; D uncertain. Germline CDR1 reads SEHNR; CDR2 reads FQNEAQ (reference sequence). The CDR3 runs 13 residues. Trimming removed 5 bases from V and 6 bases from J, with 13 bases in between. The CDR3 DNA sequence: TGTGCCAGCAGCGTACTGGGTTGGGCTGAAGCTTTCTTT. Translation gives CASSVLGWAEAFF.

The chain recombines TRBV5-1 with TRBJ2-2, with a tentative D call TRBD1 (5 bases). Trimming took 4 bases from V and 4 from J, leaving 11 bases between them. The CDR3 is made up of 14 amino acids. CDR1 is SGHRS and CDR2 is YFSETQ in the germline V gene. The DNA of the CDR3 is TGCGCCAGCAGCATTCAGGGCAGCACCGGGGAGCTGTTTTTT. As protein: CASSIQGSTGELFF.